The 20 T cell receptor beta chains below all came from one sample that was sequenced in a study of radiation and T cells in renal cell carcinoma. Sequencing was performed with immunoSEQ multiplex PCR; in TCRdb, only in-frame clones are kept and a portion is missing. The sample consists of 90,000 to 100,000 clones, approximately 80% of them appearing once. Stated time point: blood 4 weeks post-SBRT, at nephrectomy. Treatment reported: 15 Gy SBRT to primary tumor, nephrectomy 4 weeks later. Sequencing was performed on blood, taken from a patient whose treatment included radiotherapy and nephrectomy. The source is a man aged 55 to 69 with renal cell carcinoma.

The CDR3 sequence: CASSRVRQGRNQPQHF. The CDR3 DNA reads TGTGCCAGTAGTAGGGTCCGGCAGGGTAGGAATCAGCCCCAGCATTTT. V usage is TRBV19 and J usage is TRBJ1-5, with D perhaps TRBD1 (5 bases). V lost 4 bases to trimming and J lost 4 bases, with 17 bases between them. In germline, CDR1 is LNHDA, CDR2 SQIVND (reference sequence). The CDR3 loop spans 16 amino acids.

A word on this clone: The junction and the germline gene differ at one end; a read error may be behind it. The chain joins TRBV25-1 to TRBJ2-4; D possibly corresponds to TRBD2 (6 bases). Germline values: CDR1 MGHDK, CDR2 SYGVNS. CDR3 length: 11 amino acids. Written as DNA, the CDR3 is TGTGCCAGCAGTGCTGGGACTTTCCTCAACTTC. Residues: CASSAGTFLNF.

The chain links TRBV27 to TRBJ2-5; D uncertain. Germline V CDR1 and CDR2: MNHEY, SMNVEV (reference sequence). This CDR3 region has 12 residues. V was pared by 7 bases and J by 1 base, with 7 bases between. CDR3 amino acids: CASKKFQETQYF. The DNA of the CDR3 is TGTGCCAGCAAAAAGTTCCAAGAGACCCAGTACTTC.

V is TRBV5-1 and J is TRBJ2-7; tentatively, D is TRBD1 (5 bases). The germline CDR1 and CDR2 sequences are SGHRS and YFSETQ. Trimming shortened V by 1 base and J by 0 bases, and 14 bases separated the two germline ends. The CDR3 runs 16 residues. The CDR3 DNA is TGCGCCAGCAGCTTGCTTACAGGCGGTAGCTCCTACGAGCAGTACTTC. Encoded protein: CASSLLTGGSSYEQYF. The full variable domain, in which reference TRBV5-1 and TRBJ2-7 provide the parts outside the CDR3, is KAGVTQTPRYLIKTRGQQVTLSCSPISGHRSVSWYQQTPGQGLQFLFEYFSETQRNKGNFPGRFSGRQFSNSRSEMNVSTLELGDSALYLCASSLLTGGSSYEQYFGPGTRLTVT.

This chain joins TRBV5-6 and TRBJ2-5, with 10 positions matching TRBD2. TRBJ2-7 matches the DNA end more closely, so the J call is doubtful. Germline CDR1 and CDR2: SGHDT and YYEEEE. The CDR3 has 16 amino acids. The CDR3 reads CASSLLSGRALYEQYF. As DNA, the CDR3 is TGTGCCAGCAGCTTACTGAGCGGGAGGGCGCTTTACGAGCAGTACTTC.

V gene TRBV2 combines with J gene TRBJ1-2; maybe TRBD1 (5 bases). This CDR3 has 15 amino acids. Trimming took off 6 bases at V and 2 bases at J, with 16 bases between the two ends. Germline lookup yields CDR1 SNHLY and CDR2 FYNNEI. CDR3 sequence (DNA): TGTGCCAGCAGCGCGATGAGGGGCTCCAACTATGGCTACACCTTC. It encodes CASSAMRGSNYGYTF.

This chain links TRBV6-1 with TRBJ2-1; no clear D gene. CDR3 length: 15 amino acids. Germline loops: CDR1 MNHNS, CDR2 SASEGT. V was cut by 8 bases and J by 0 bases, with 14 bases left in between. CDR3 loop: CASRSGASSYNEQFF. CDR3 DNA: TGTGCCAGCCGCTCGGGTGCGAGCTCCTACAATGAGCAGTTCTTC.

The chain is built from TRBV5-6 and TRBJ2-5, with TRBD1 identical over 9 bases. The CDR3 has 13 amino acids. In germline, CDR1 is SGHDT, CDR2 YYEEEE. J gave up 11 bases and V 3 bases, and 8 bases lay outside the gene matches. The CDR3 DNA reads TGTGCCAGCAGCTGGAGGGACAGGGATGAGCAGTACTTC. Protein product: CASSWRDRDEQYF.

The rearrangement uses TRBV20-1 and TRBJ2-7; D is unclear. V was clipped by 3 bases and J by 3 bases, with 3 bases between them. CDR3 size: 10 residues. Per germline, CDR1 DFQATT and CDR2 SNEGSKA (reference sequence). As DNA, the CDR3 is TGCAGTGCTAGTTTCTACGAGCAGTACTTC. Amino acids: CSASFYEQYF.

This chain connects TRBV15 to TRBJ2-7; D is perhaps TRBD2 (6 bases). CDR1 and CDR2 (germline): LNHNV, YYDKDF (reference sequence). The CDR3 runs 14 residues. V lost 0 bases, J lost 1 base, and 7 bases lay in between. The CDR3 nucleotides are TGTGCCACCAGCAGAGAGGGACTGTCCTACGAGCAGTACTTC. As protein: CATSREGLSYEQYF.

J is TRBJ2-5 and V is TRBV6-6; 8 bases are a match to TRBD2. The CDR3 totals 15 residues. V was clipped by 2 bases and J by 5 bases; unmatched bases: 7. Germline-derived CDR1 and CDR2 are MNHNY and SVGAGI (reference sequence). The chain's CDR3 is CASSYEAGVGETQYF. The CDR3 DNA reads TGTGCCAGCAGTTACGAAGCGGGAGTTGGGGAGACCCAGTACTTC.

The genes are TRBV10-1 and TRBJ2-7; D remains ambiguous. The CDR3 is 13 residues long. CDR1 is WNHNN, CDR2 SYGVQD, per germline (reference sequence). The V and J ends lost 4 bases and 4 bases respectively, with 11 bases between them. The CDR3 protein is CASSGVRLYEQYF. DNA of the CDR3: TGCGCCAGCAGTGGCGTCAGGCTTTACGAGCAGTACTTC.

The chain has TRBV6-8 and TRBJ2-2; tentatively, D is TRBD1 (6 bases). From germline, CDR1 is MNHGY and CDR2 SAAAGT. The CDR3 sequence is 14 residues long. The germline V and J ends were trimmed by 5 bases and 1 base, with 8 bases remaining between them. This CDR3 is CASSPGQNTGELFF. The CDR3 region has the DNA TGTGCCAGCAGTCCGGGACAGAACACCGGGGAGCTGTTTTTT.

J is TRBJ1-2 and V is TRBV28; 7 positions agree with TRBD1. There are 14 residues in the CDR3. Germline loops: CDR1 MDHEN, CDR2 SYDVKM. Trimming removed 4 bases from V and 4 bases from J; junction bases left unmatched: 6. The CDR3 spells CASSSRQGPYGYTF. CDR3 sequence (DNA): TGTGCCAGCAGTTCACGACAGGGCCCCTATGGCTACACCTTC.

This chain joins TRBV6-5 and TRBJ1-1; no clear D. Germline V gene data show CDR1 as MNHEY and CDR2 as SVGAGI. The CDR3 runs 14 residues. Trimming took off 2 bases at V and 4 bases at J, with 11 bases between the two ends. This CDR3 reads CASSYGFEGTEAFF. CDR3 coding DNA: TGTGCCAGCAGTTACGGGTTTGAGGGCACTGAAGCTTTCTTT.

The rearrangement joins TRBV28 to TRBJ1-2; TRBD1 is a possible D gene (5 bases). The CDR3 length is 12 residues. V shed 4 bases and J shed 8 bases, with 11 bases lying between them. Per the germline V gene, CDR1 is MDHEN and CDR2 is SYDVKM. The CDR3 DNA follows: TGTGCCAGCAGTTCCCCGACAGCCGGCTACACCTTC. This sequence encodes CASSSPTAGYTF.

CDR3 in amino acids: CASSLQRSPGQYF. The CDR3 DNA reads as TGTGCCAGCAGTTTACAGCGTTCGCCGGGGCAGTACTTC. This chain joins TRBV28 and TRBJ2-7, with D hard to call. CDR1 is MDHEN, CDR2 SYDVKM, per germline. Trimming removed 2 bases at V and 9 bases at J, with 14 bases between. This CDR3 spans 13 amino acids.

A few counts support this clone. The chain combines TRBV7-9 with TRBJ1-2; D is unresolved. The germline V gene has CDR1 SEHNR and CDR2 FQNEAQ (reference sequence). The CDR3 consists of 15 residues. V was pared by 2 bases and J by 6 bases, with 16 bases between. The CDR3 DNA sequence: TGTGCCAGCAGCTTAAGCGGCGGCCTGATTGATGGCTACACCTTC. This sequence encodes CASSLSGGLIDGYTF.

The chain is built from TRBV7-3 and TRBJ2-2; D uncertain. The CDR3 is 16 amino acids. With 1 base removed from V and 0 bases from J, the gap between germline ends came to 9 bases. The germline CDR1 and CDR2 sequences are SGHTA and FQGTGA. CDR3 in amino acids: CASSLNGASNTGELFF. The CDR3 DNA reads TGTGCCAGCAGCTTAAATGGAGCCTCGAACACCGGGGAGCTGTTTTTT.

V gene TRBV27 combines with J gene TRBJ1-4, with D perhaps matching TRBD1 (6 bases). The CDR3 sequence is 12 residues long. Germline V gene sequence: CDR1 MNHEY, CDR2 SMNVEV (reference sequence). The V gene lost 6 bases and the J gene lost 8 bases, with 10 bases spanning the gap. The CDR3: CASRAGEEKLFF. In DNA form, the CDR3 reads TGTGCCAGCAGGGCAGGGGAAGAAAAACTGTTTTTT.